The sequence of this T cell receptor (beta chain) was determined in a study of blood T cell repertoires in COVID-19. Study information: Material from acute and convalescent COVID-19 was sourced from the United States, Italy and Spain. In each case, the material was cDNA or gDNA derived from T cells, B-cell-depleted T cells, or PBMCs.

Authors' data handling: The assay estimated nucleated cells by amplifying reference gene primers. Sequencing was performed with immunoSEQ multiplex PCR; in TCRdb, only in-frame clones are kept and a portion is missing. Clone size and V and J calls were adopted from that table, with D and trimming inferred from the DNA. The table lists about 250,000 clones, roughly four fifths of them singletons, with more than 7% in the top ten. V was trimmed by 5 bases and J by 6 bases, leaving 13 bases between them. Germline V gene lookup returns CDR1 SGHTA and CDR2 FQGNSA. The CDR3 totals 14 residues. Sequences were obtained from peripheral blood. The clonotype comes from an elderly man with acute or convalescent COVID-19. The chain combines TRBV7-2 with TRBJ2-2; tentatively, D is TRBD2 (5 bases). In DNA, the CDR3 is TGTGCCAGCAGCCGGGTTCAGCGGTCCGGGGAGCTGTTTTTT. Translated, it gives CASSRVQRSGELFF.